Listed here are 21 T cell receptor beta chains from one sample, sequenced in a study of T cell repertoires in cytomegalovirus infection. TCRdb independently ran MiXCR on the reads; one entry per CDR3 protein. The sample holds roughly 150,000 distinct CDR3 sequences, 20% to 25% seen once. The sequencing input was PBMCs. The source is a human donor in good health (CMV status not recorded). Some clones in this sample may be carry-over from other donors' samples.

This clonotype showed up many times. The J gene is TRBJ2-7, the V gene TRBV11-2; TRBD1 matches 8 bases. Germline CDR1 and CDR2: SGHAT and FQNNGV. CDR3 size: 15 residues. Trimming at V came to 1 base and at J to 2 bases, leaving 4 bases not matched to a gene. CDR3: CASSLARGQAYEQYF. Written as DNA, the CDR3 is TGTGCCAGCAGCTTAGCCAGGGGGCAGGCCTACGAGCAGTACTTC.

The CDR3 reads CASSRTDSYEQYF. The CDR3 DNA reads TGTGCCAGCTCTAGGACAGACTCCTACGAGCAGTACTTC. The V call is TRBV18, the J call TRBJ2-7, with a tentative D call TRBD1 (6 bases). The CDR3 sequence is 13 residues long. Germline values: CDR1 KGHSH, CDR2 LQKENI. The V end lost 6 bases, the J end lost 0 bases, and 9 bases lay between the germline ends.

The chain's CDR3 is CASRRGAAREQYF. CDR3 bases: TGTGCCAGCAGAAGAGGAGCCGCTCGGGAGCAGTACTTC. The chain joins TRBV6-1 to TRBJ2-7; D gene ambiguous. The CDR3 length is 13 residues. Germline lookup yields CDR1 MNHNS and CDR2 SASEGT. V was pared by 6 bases and J by 7 bases, with 16 bases between.

This clonotype was seen more than once but under ten times. The rearrangement uses TRBV12-3 or TRBV12-4 and TRBJ2-1; 9 nucleotides match TRBD2. The CDR3 loop spans 14 amino acids. The ends lost 3 bases at V and 9 bases at J; junction bases unmatched: 6. As DNA, the CDR3 is TGTGCCAGCAGTTTTATTGGCGGGGGGGCTGAGCAGTTCTTC. It translates to CASSFIGGGAEQFF.

This clonotype was picked up many times. This chain connects TRBV5-6 to TRBJ2-3; the D gene is possibly TRBD2 (6 bases). Germline V gene lookup returns CDR1 SGHDT and CDR2 YYEEEE. Trimming took 5 bases from V and 1 from J, leaving 14 bases between them. The CDR3 has 15 amino acids. This chain's CDR3 is CASSSPGLRTDTQYF. As DNA, the CDR3 is TGTGCCAGCAGTTCGCCGGGACTCCGCACAGATACGCAGTATTTT.

For the CDR3, the DNA is TGTGCCAGCAGCCGGACTCAAGATTCACCCCTCCACTTT. This gives the protein CASSRTQDSPLHF. The chain employs TRBV3-1 and TRBJ1-6; D call uncertain. Germline V gene data show CDR1 as LGHDT and CDR2 as YNNKEL (reference sequence). The ends were cut back, 4 bases at V and 8 bases at J, with 9 bases in the middle. The CDR3 covers 13 residues.

This clonotype was recorded a few times. The chain links TRBV12-3 or TRBV12-4 to TRBJ2-7; tentatively, D is TRBD2 (6 bases). Trimming cost V 1 base and J 3 bases, with 13 bases left between them. This CDR3 region has 15 residues. CDR3 bases: TGTGCCAGCAGTTTAGTCGGGGGAGCCCACTACGAGCAGTACTTC. It translates to CASSLVGGAHYEQYF.

This clonotype has a handful of counts. The chain joins TRBV27 to TRBJ1-1, with D maybe TRBD1 (5 bases). The ends were cut back, 6 bases at V and 1 base at J, with 9 bases in the middle. The CDR3 has 13 amino acids. Germline V lookup: CDR1 MNHEY, CDR2 SMNVEV (reference sequence). The CDR3 is CASSRTWNTEAFF. The DNA of the CDR3 is TGTGCCAGCAGCCGGACATGGAACACTGAAGCTTTCTTT.

This clonotype came up many times. The V gene is TRBV7-2, the J gene TRBJ1-1; TRBD1 might be the D (6 bases). The germline V and J ends were trimmed by 3 bases and 7 bases, with 15 bases remaining between them. CDR1 and CDR2 from the germline V gene are SGHTA and FQGNSA. CDR3 size: 14 residues. The CDR3 region is CASSFEQGSDEAFF. CDR3 nucleotides: TGTGCCAGCAGCTTCGAACAGGGATCGGATGAAGCTTTCTTT.

The genes are TRBV20-1 and TRBJ2-5; D uncertain. The germline CDR1 and CDR2 sequences are DFQATT and SNEGSKA (reference sequence). Trimming took off 3 bases at V and 3 bases at J, with 14 bases between the two ends. This CDR3 region has 14 residues. CDR3 DNA: TGCAGTGCTAGGAAGGCAGGAGTCGAAGAGACCCAGTACTTC. Translated, it gives CSARKAGVEETQYF.

This clonotype occurred many times. The V call is TRBV19, the J call TRBJ1-1, with D unresolved. From germline, CDR1 is LNHDA and CDR2 SQIVND (reference sequence). V lost 7 bases to trimming and J lost 1 base, with 13 bases between them. The CDR3 runs 14 residues. The chain's CDR3 is CASMTLRENTEAFF. The CDR3 DNA sequence: TGTGCCAGTATGACCTTGCGCGAGAACACTGAAGCTTTCTTT.

This clonotype was picked up a small number of times. V usage is TRBV14 and J usage is TRBJ2-4, with a weak D call TRBD2 (5 bases). Per germline, CDR1 SGHDN and CDR2 FVKESK. The CDR3 has 16 residues. The V end was cut by 1 base, the J end by 0 bases, with 10 bases between. The CDR3 here is CASSQGLALAKNIQYF. Written as DNA, the CDR3 is TGTGCCAGCAGCCAAGGGCTAGCCCTAGCCAAAAACATTCAGTACTTC.

V usage is TRBV7-2 and J usage is TRBJ2-7; maybe TRBD1 (5 bases). CDR1 is SGHTA and CDR2 is FQGNSA in the germline V gene. Trimming removed 5 bases from V and 5 bases from J, with 13 bases in between. The CDR3 is 13 residues long. CDR3 nucleotides: TGTGCCAGCAGCCCTGACAGACGCCACGAGCAGTACTTC. Its translation is CASSPDRRHEQYF.

This clonotype was seen repeatedly, ten times or more. The genes are TRBV7-3 and TRBJ2-7; TRBD1 agrees at 7 bases. The CDR3 is made up of 13 amino acids. With 6 bases clipped from V and 5 bases from J, the junction kept 7 bases outside the gene matches. Germline V gives CDR1 SGHTA, CDR2 FQGTGA. CDR3 amino acids: CASSKQGNHEQYF. In nucleotides, the CDR3 is TGTGCCAGCAGTAAACAGGGGAACCACGAGCAGTACTTC.

This clonotype was recorded many times. In DNA, the CDR3 is TGTGCCAGCAGCTTAGGCGGATACAATCAGCCCCAGCATTTT. Amino acids: CASSLGGYNQPQHF. This chain links TRBV7-8 with TRBJ1-5; D ambiguous. The germline V gene encodes CDR1 SGHVS and CDR2 FQNEAQ. Trimming left V 1 base short and J 3 bases short, with 7 bases between. This CDR3 has 14 amino acids.

The V call is TRBV28, the J call TRBJ2-5; 12 nucleotides agree with TRBD2. The CDR3 sequence is 19 residues long. Unmatched junction bases numbered 15, after V lost 6 bases and J lost 1 base. Looked up from germline, CDR1 is MDHEN and CDR2 is SYDVKM. CDR3 in DNA: TGTGCCAGCAGCCTTTTAAGACTAGCGGGAGAGTTGGTCCAAGAGACCCAGTACTTC. Protein sequence: CASSLLRLAGELVQETQYF.

J is TRBJ2-7 and V is TRBV28, with D possibly matching TRBD2 (6 bases). Germline-derived CDR1 and CDR2 are MDHEN and SYDVKM. The length of the CDR3 is 15 residues. V was cut by 3 bases and J by 0 bases, with 12 bases left in between. DNA of the CDR3: TGTGCCAGCAGTTTTAGCCGGGAGCTCTCCTACGAGCAGTACTTC. Its translation: CASSFSRELSYEQYF.

V usage is TRBV28 and J usage is TRBJ2-2, with TRBD2 matching 11 bases. The CDR3 runs 17 residues. The junction had 5 bases not matched to a gene; V was cut back by 4 bases and J by 1 base. Germline V gene data show CDR1 as MDHEN and CDR2 as SYDVKM. This CDR3 is CASSWALAGVNTGELFF. The CDR3 nucleotides are TGTGCCAGCAGTTGGGCACTAGCGGGAGTGAACACCGGGGAGCTGTTTTTT.

V is TRBV11-2 and J is TRBJ2-1; D is undetermined. CDR3 length: 18 residues. The V end was cut by 2 bases, the J end by 4 bases, with 21 bases between. CDR1 and CDR2 (germline): SGHAT, FQNNGV. This CDR3 is CASSLLAVGPDVYNEQFF. The CDR3 DNA reads as TGTGCCAGCAGCTTACTGGCGGTAGGGCCTGATGTGTACAATGAGCAGTTCTTC.

The V and J genes are TRBV11-2 and TRBJ2-2; D could derive from TRBD1 or TRBD2 (7 bases each). V was shortened by 6 bases and J by 3 bases, with 17 bases between the two germline ends. This CDR3 contains 16 residues. Germline values: CDR1 SGHAT, CDR2 FQNNGV. The CDR3 DNA sequence: TGTGCCAGCAGACGAAACAGGGGAGGGCACACCGGGGAGCTGTTTTTT. Translated, it gives CASRRNRGGHTGELFF.

This chain connects TRBV20-1 to TRBJ2-3; the D gene is possibly TRBD2 (6 bases). CDR1 is DFQATT and CDR2 is SNEGSKA in the germline V gene (reference sequence). V was trimmed by 3 bases and J by 4 bases, leaving 17 bases between them. CDR3 length: 15 amino acids. The CDR3 nucleotides read TGCAGTGCTAGTAGCGGCCTATCAGGCGCAGATACGCAGTATTTT. It encodes CSASSGLSGADTQYF.